This T cell receptor beta chain was sequenced for a study of cytomegalovirus exposure and HLA in healthy donors. General observations from the study: In an earlier analysis, in roughly 580 donors, most V segments appeared productive either ~90% or ~30% of the time. According to the study, some 160 TCR beta chains were cytomegalovirus-associated. V segments that were indistinguishable, TRBV6-2 and TRBV6-3 among them, were omitted from analysis.

This CDR3 is built from 12 residues. The germline V gene has CDR1 LNHDA and CDR2 SQIVND (reference sequence). V shed 6 bases and J shed 9 bases, with 12 bases lying between them. Concerning this clone itself: Its antigen is as yet unknown.

This PCR relied on a set of 60 Vbeta primers and 13 Jbeta primers. Original methodology: Approximately 73 million unique TCR beta chains, 9.5 million to 14 million shared, were counted in a later analysis. Some clones are missing from TCRdb's copy, which holds only in-frame ones; the method was immunoSEQ multiplex PCR. The DNA gave D and trimming, while V, J and clone size come from that table. The sample has 100,000 or so clones, 70% to 80% seen once; the top ten hold more than 3.5%. Sequencing used PBMCs. The V call is TRBV19, the J call TRBJ2-1, with D perhaps matching TRBD2 (5 bases). The TCR comes from a female donor in good health and CMV-seropositive. The CDR3, as DNA: TGTGCCAGTAGGCCCGGGGTGGGTGAGCAGTTCTTC. It codes for CASRPGVGEQFF.